The text below deals with one T cell receptor beta chain. No cognate antigen has been identified for it. Base qualities are not recorded, but no much larger clone differs from it by a single base. Naive CD8 T cell libraries were made from around 18,000 to 910,000 sorted cells using 10%, 30% or 50% of purified RNA. Naive CD8 T cells were FACS-sorted as CD8+CD4-CCR7+CD45RA+ on a BD FACSAria II into RLT Plus buffer. To test detection sensitivity, Jurkat RNA equivalent to more than 8 TCR copies was spiked into samples of about 17,000-1,100,000 naive CD8 T cells. Enrichment of CD8 T cells was done with RosetteSep CD8+ T Cell Enrichment Cocktail plus Ficoll-Paque, and ACK red cell lysis came afterward. This sample was included in a study of molecular identifiers for immune sequencing clone quantification listed by TCRdb under 2018. For context, the study as a whole: For a replicate experiment, RNA from roughly 20,000 or 100,000 naive CD8 T cells was divided into five aliquots, and four of the five aliquots were sequenced. This methods study benchmarked molecular-identifier clustering-based TCR repertoire sequencing (MIDCIRS) and TCR RNA copy counting, using CD8 T cells to do so.

Library prep was done by PCR. Sequenced on a NextSeq 500. Bulk TCR libraries were prepared as previously described, using TCR primers listed in Table S5. Purification of total RNA was performed with the Qiagen AllPrep DNA/RNA kit. Before analysis, reads from multiple sequencing runs of the same library were pooled. The paper's processing steps were these. Reads were retained only if their TCR constant sequence matched exactly, and those retained reads were trimmed to 150 nt and grouped according to their 12-nt molecular barcodes. Reads inside each barcode group were sub-clustered using a 15% Levenshtein threshold, and a quality-weighted consensus sequence was constructed for each RNA molecule. Non-functional sequences were removed, as were lower-count sequences one edit away from another. Based on fitting two negative binomial distributions, any barcode sub-cluster with under 20% of the maximum read count was discarded. TCRdb's own reprocessing of the public reads used fastp at Q25 and MiXCR and kept productive beta chains. When rows share a CDR3 protein, they turn into one entry using the most common DNA and genes. The V and J calls come from TCRdb's annotation, not from the publication. The table for this sample lists about 97,000 distinct CDR3 sequences; around 37% of them were counted only once. Around a tenth of the sample lies in the top ten.

General findings and caveats noted by the study authors: Identical TCR molecules sharing a barcode could cause highly expanded clone sizes to be underestimated. Approximately 3.3 recovered TCR RNA copies per cell were obtained by modeling, versus roughly 9.7 by digital PCR, implying a capture efficiency of about 30%. Spiked-in Jurkat TCR RNA (approximately eleven copies' worth), which is not part of the donor repertoire, was contained in the naive libraries. In CMV-specific effector cells, clones with more than 20 RNA copies contained over 99% of molecules, whereas in naive cells such clones contained under 1% of molecules. A single cell's worth of spiked-in Jurkat TCR RNA was reported detectable even among under 1.1 million naive CD8 T cells. When barcode sub-clustering was left out, chimeric consensus sequences inflated TCR diversity, with chimeras reaching as high as 47%.

The germline V gene yields MDHEN for CDR1 and SYDVKM for CDR2. At the junction V is shortened by 5 bases and J by 7 bases; bases outside the gene matches: 11. Including cysteine and phenylalanine, the CDR3 has 14 amino acids. Here the CDR3 DNA is all that survives: 42 bases in frame from base 1. Source material: naive CD8+ T cells from blood, with Jurkat cell RNA spiked in. What the cell subset or site label conveys for this sample: FACS-sorted CD8+CD4-CCR7+CD45RA+ naive T cells. The chain couples TRBV28 to TRBJ2-7; the junction holds 7 bases that match TRBD1. This clonotype was sampled from a human donor in good health. Some libraries in this study had Jurkat cell RNA spiked in. The CDR3 amino acid sequence is: CASSPGQVFLEQYF. The sequenced DNA: TGTGCCAGCAGTCCTGGACAGGTTTTCTTGGAGCAGTACTTC.